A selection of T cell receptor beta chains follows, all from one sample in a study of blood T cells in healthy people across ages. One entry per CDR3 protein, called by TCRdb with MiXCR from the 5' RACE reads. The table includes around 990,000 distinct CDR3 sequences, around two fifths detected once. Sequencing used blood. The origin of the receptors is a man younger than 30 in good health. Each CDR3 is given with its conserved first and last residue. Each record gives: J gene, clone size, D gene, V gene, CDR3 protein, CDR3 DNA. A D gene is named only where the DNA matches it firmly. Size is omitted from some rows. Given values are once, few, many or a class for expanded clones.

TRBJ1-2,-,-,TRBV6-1,CASIGSDYGYTF,TGTGCCAGCATAGGTTCGGACTATGGCTACACCTTC
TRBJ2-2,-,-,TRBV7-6,CASSLGQNTGGLFF,TGTGCCAGCAGCTTAGGGCAGAACACCGGGGGGCTGTTTTTT
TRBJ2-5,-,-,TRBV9,CASSTNGREETQYF,TGTGCCAGCAGCACAAACGGGAGAGAAGAGACCCAGTACTTC
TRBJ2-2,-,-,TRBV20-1,CSARDWGQNTGELFF,TGCAGTGCTAGAGATTGGGGGCAGAACACCGGGGAGCTGTTTTTT
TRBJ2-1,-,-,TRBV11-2,CASSPLSGRLINEQFF,TGTGCCAGCAGCCCCCTTAGTGGGCGGTTGATCAATGAGCAGTTCTTC
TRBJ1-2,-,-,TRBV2,CASRTDLDGYTF,TGTGCCAGTAGGACAGATCTTGATGGCTACACCTTC
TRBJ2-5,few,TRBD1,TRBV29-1,CSGGQGMETQYF,TGCAGCGGGGGACAGGGGATGGAGACCCAGTACTTC
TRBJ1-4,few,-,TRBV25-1,CASSEYNLARTATNEKLFF,TGTGCCAGCAGTGAATATAATCTTGCCAGGACTGCAACTAATGAAAAACTGTTTTTT
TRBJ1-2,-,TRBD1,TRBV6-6,CASRPSDRGHKGYTF,TGTGCCAGCCGCCCTTCGGACAGGGGGCATAAAGGCTACACCTTC
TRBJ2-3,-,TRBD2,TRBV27,CASSFRTSGGARDTQYF,TGTGCCAGCAGTTTCCGGACTAGCGGGGGGGCCAGGGATACGCAGTATTTT
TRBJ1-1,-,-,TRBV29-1,CSPEERVGLGTEAFF,TGCAGCCCTGAGGAGAGGGTTGGGTTAGGCACTGAAGCTTTCTTT
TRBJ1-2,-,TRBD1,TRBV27,CASSLSNRGGGYTF,TGTGCCAGCAGTTTATCGAACAGGGGTGGAGGCTACACCTTC
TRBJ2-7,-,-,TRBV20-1,CSAPTGASYNEQYF,TGCAGTGCGCCAACGGGGGCTTCCTACAATGAGCAGTACTTC
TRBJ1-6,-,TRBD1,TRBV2,CASSADRALYNSPLHF,TGTGCCAGCAGTGCAGACAGGGCCCTTTATAATTCACCCCTCCACTTT
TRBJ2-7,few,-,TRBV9,CASSVRRTDEQYF,TGTGCCAGCAGCGTACGGCGGACGGATGAGCAGTACTTC
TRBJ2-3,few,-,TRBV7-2,CASSLDYGGPTDTQYF,TGTGCCAGCAGCTTAGACTACGGGGGGCCCACAGATACGCAGTATTTT
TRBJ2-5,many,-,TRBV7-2,CASSLYRETQYF,TGTGCCAGCAGCTTATATCGAGAGACCCAGTACTTC
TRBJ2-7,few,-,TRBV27,CASSSINRAGPSYEQYF,TGTGCCAGCAGTTCTATAAACAGGGCAGGGCCCTCCTACGAGCAGTACTTC
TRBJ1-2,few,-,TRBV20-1,CSALDPGRYGYTF,TGCAGTGCACTAGACCCAGGGCGCTATGGCTACACCTTC
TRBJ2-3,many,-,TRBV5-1,CASSLASLTDTQYF,TGCGCCAGCAGCTTGGCCTCACTAACAGATACGCAGTATTTT
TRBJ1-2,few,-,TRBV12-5,CASGLDIPAIDGYTF,TGTGCTAGTGGTTTGGACATCCCAGCTATTGATGGCTACACCTTC
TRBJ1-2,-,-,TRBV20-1,CSARGTDNYGYTF,TGCAGTGCTAGAGGGACAGACAACTATGGCTACACCTTC
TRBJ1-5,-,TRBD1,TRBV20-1,CSARDLTGGQPQHF,TGCAGTGCTAGAGACTTGACAGGGGGTCAGCCCCAGCATTTT
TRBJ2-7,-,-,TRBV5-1,CASSLLDNEQYF,TGCGCCAGCAGCTTGTTAGACAATGAGCAGTACTTC
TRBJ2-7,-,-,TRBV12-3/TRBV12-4,CASSPSTRGYNEQYF,TGTGCCAGCAGTCCATCAACCCGAGGTTACAACGAGCAGTACTTC
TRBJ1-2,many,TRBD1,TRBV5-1,CASRPGQGNYGYTF,TGCGCCAGCAGACCGGGACAGGGGAACTATGGCTACACCTTC
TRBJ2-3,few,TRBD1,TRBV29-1,CSVGDRSSTDTQYF,TGCAGCGTTGGGGACAGGTCTAGCACAGATACGCAGTATTTT
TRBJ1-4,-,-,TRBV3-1,CASSQGEGQFF,TGTGCCAGCAGCCAGGGTGAGGGTCAGTTTTTT
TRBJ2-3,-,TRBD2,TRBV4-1,CASSLGGDLRRDTQYF,TGCGCCAGCAGCTTGGGAGGGGACCTGAGGAGAGATACGCAGTATTTT